This T cell receptor (beta chain) originates from a study of blood T cells in healthy people across ages (dated by TCRdb to between 2015 and 2017). General notes on the study: In model experiments, template switching captured roughly one uniquely barcoded TCR beta cDNA molecule for every two T cells. Using deep sequencing normalized with unique cDNA molecular identifiers, the study measured how TCR beta repertoire diversity changes with age. Four age groups were formed from the donors: young (average approximately 17 years), middle-aged (approximately 40), aged (about 62) and long-lived (about 75). To avoid experimental bias, donors of different ages were randomly spread across the sequencing lanes. The study analyzed two additional independent replicas of 1 million unique cDNA reads from the same blood draw for two donors, one aged 18 to 30 and one aged 80 or older. Beyond this particular receptor, the publication reports: Estimates of total diversity based on one million sequenced T cells were regarded as lower bounds and as underestimates. Conclusive comparison of naive and antigen-experienced compartments was prevented by the profiling of bulk unsorted PBMCs. A strong correlation was found between observed TCR beta diversity and the percentage of naive T cells measured by flow cytometry. The CMV infection status of donors was not known, potentially confounding age-related changes in expanded clonotypes. As age increased, observed TCR beta diversity per million T cells dropped in a roughly linear way, and a significant reduction was already evident by age roughly 36. The long-lived group showed more naive CD4+ T cells, fewer expanded clones and increased TCR diversity than the aged group, suggesting age selection.

The library was prepared using 5' RACE. Sequencing was carried out with an Illumina HiSeq 2500. A second PCR of about 6 to 12 cycles was run with a J-beta primer mix and a sample-barcoded 5' primer. A template-switch 5' adaptor carrying 12 random nucleotides introduced a unique molecular identifier onto each TCR beta cDNA molecule. Each sample yielded at least 2.5 million CDR3-containing paired-end reads. First-strand cDNA was synthesized from all RNA with the Mint cDNA synthesis kit, primed by a TRBC-specific oligonucleotide. Following uracil-DNA glycosylase treatment, all cDNA underwent a first 18-cycle PCR with the universal primers M1SS and BC2_uni_R. As for the original processing: Each sample was normalized by randomly selecting 1 million high-quality reads, each carrying a distinct molecular identifier. Reads sharing molecular identifiers were discarded rather than binned into consensus sequences. MiTCR, run with a Q25 quality threshold and the strictest error-elimination algorithm, handled CDR3 identification, clonotype clustering and error correction. Lower-bound total TCR beta diversity was estimated with a nonparametric unseen species model using Euler transformation. TCRdb ran its own pipeline on the public reads, namely fastp trimming at Q25 and MiXCR clone calling, and kept in-frame beta chains. Entries are consolidated by CDR3 protein sequence, retaining the most common genes and DNA. These V and J calls are TCRdb output, not the study's own analysis. The sample data list hundreds of thousands of distinct CDR3 sequences, and 29% of these were observed just once. The ten most abundant clones make up around 16% of the sample.

The CDR3, cysteine through phenylalanine, is 15 amino acids long. CDR3 DNA is the only sequence kept; it has 45 bases, read in frame from the first base. V is cut back by 7 bases and J by 1 base, with 6 bases in the junction unmatched. The germline V gene specifies SGHRS as CDR1 and YFSETQ as CDR2. The donors were around 39 Caucasian individuals from Russia, aged 6 to 90 years, who were systemically healthy. Each donor gave around 9.9 milliliters of peripheral blood, collected into EDTA-treated Vacutainer tubes. Ficoll-Paque density-gradient centrifugation was used to isolate PBMCs, with at least 7 million per sample. Trizol reagent was used to extract total RNA from PBMCs, with at least 5.5 micrograms per sample. The percentages of naive CD45RAhigh/CD27high T cells were determined by flow cytometry on a PBMC aliquot from every donor. Remarks on this clonotype: Its cognate antigen has yet to be identified. Base qualities were left out, and no much larger clone turns up one base away.

This TCR derives from a woman of 80 years or more in good health. The sequenced sample consisted of blood. The receptor chain draws on TRBV5-1 and TRBJ2-1, with 9 bases matching TRBD1. The nucleotide sequence reads as follows: TGCGCCAGCCGGCTTGGACAGGGGTCCTACAATGAGCAGTTCTTC. Its translation reads: CASRLGQGSYNEQFF.